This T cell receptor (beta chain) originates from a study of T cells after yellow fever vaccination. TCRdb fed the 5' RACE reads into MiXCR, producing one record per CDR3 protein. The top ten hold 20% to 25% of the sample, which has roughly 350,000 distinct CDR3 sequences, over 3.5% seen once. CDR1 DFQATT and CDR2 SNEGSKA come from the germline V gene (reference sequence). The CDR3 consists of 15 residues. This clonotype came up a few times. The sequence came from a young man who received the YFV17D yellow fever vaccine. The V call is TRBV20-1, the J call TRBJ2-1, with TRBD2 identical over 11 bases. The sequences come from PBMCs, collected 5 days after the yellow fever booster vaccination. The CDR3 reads CSKGLGTSGLNEQFF. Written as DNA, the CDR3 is TGCAGCAAGGGGCTCGGGACTAGCGGTTTGAATGAGCAGTTCTTC.